This T cell receptor beta chain was captured by sequencing in a study of T cell repertoires in cytomegalovirus infection. Study as a whole: From public TCR beta signatures came an indication of both CMV infection and matching HLA type.

The CDR3 covers 11 residues. Trimming stripped 10 bases from V and 3 bases from J, with 6 bases between. Germline CDR1 reads LNHDA; CDR2 reads SQIVND (reference sequence). One entry per CDR3 protein results from TCRdb running MiXCR on the reads. The sample lists roughly 320,000 distinct CDR3 sequences, more than 8% occurring once. Comment on this clonotype: Antigen: not known.

Points from the study as a whole: The response measured ex vivo was dominated by TCR beta clonotypes (HLA-C-restricted and CMV-specific). The cumulative frequency of public TCR beta families identified carriers of CMV plus the relevant HLA.

Sequencing was performed on PBMCs. The chain is built from TRBV19 and TRBJ2-2; no reliable D call. The receptor was derived from a human donor in good health (CMV status not recorded). Some clones in this sample may be carry-over from other donors' samples. The CDR3 DNA reads TGTGCCACCCGGGACACCGGGGAGCTGTTTTTT. Translated: CATRDTGELFF.